What follows are 22 T cell receptor beta chains derived from one specimen sequenced in a study of memory CD4+ T cells and cytomegalovirus serostatus. Profiled with immunoSEQ multiplex PCR; TCRdb holds only in-frame clones, not every one. Altogether about 57,000 clones are present, 70% to 85% being singletons, with the ten largest covering approximately 0.8%. The sort gate was single viable CD3+CD4+CD8-CD45RO+ cells for memory CD4+ T cells. Sequences were obtained from memory CD4+ T cells from blood. Receptors originate from an adult in good health and CMV-seronegative.

The rearrangement joins TRBV19 to TRBJ1-1; 8 positions agree with TRBD1. Germline CDR1 LNHDA, CDR2 SQIVND (reference sequence). The CDR3 length is 14 residues. The V gene end was trimmed by 8 bases and the J gene end by 1 base; junction bases not matched to a gene: 6. The CDR3 here is CASRDRRTNTEAFF. CDR3 DNA sequence: TGTGCCAGTCGGGACAGGCGAACGAACACTGAAGCTTTCTTT.

The chain recombines TRBV29-1 with TRBJ1-5; perhaps TRBD1 as D (5 bases). The CDR3 length is 14 residues. V was pared by 4 bases and J by 7 bases, with 17 bases between. Germline-derived CDR1 and CDR2 are SQVTM and ANQGSEA. The CDR3 sequence: CSVARDGPGQPQHF. CDR3 sequence (DNA): TGCAGCGTTGCAAGGGACGGGCCCGGCCAGCCCCAGCATTTT.

The V gene is TRBV19, the J gene TRBJ2-2, with D hard to call. The CDR3 totals 14 residues. The V end lost 3 bases, the J end lost 2 bases, and 7 bases lay between the germline ends. Germline V gene lookup returns CDR1 LNHDA and CDR2 SQIVND (reference sequence). The chain's CDR3 is CASSMLVNTGELFF. CDR3 DNA: TGTGCCAGTAGTATGCTAGTTAACACCGGGGAGCTGTTTTTT.

This clone turned up a few times. V and J are TRBV10-3 and TRBJ1-3, with D perhaps TRBD1 (6 bases). Trimming removed 6 bases at V and 0 bases at J, with 12 bases between. Germline lookup yields CDR1 ENHRY and CDR2 SYGVKD. The CDR3 is 15 amino acids. DNA for the CDR3: TGTGCCATCAGCTCACAGGGTCCCTCTGGAAACACCATATATTTT. Translating it yields CAISSQGPSGNTIYF.

Comments on this clone: This sample also contains other DNA sequences that code for the same CDR3. The chain links TRBV29-1 to TRBJ1-2, with 8 bases identical to TRBD1. Germline V gives CDR1 SQVTM, CDR2 ANQGSEA. CDR3 length: 11 residues. Trimming cost V 7 bases and J 5 bases; bases outside gene matches: 3. The CDR3 protein is CSARTGYGYTF. The CDR3 region has the DNA TGCAGCGCAAGGACAGGGTATGGCTACACCTTC.

The chain combines TRBV2 with TRBJ1-1; the D is unclear. In germline, CDR1 is SNHLY, CDR2 FYNNEI. Trimming left V 2 bases short and J 4 bases short, with 8 bases between. The CDR3 is 13 amino acids. The CDR3 DNA follows: TGTGCCAGCAGTGAATATGGCGCCACTGAAGCTTTCTTT. This translates into CASSEYGATEAFF. Supplemented by reference TRBV2 and TRBJ1-1, the full variable domain reads EPEVTQTPSHQVTQMGQEVILRCVPISNHLYFYWYRQILGQKVEFLVSFYNNEISEKSEIFDDQFSVERPDGSNFTLKIRSTKLEDSAMYFCASSEYGATEAFFGQGTRLTVV.

This clone was recorded only once. The chain employs TRBV2 and TRBJ2-7; D possibly matches TRBD1 or TRBD2 (5 bases each). This CDR3 has 14 residues. The germline V gene has CDR1 SNHLY and CDR2 FYNNEI. V was clipped by 8 bases and J by 0 bases, with 14 bases between them. CDR3 in DNA: TGTGCCAGCGCCGAGGGTCAGGGCTCCTACGAGCAGTACTTC. Its protein product is CASAEGQGSYEQYF.

The rearrangement links TRBV15 to TRBJ1-2; 7 bases align to TRBD1. The CDR3 loop spans 14 amino acids. From germline, CDR1 is LNHNV and CDR2 YYDKDF (reference sequence). Trimming took 5 bases from V and 1 from J; bases not matched to a gene: 4. This CDR3 is CATSQGGFNYGYTF. CDR3 coding DNA: TGTGCCACCAGCCAGGGGGGCTTTAACTATGGCTACACCTTC.

This CDR3 reads CASFPLTGGSGNTEAFF. The CDR3 DNA reads TGTGCCAGCTTCCCCCTGACAGGGGGTAGTGGGAACACTGAAGCTTTCTTT. This chain joins TRBV5-4 and TRBJ1-1, with TRBD1 identical over 9 bases. J gave up 1 base and V 7 bases, and 14 bases lay outside the gene matches. Germline assignment: CDR1 SGHNT and CDR2 YYREEE (reference sequence). The CDR3 extends over 17 amino acids.

Note on this clone: An end of the junction differs from the germline gene, which may be a read error. The chain is built from TRBV2 and TRBJ2-5, with D unresolved. The CDR3 covers 13 residues. CDR1 is SNHLY, CDR2 FYNNEI, per germline. For the CDR3, the DNA is TGTGCCACCAGTGAATCGGTCCAAGAGACCCAGTACTTC. Translation gives CATSESVQETQYF.

The chain couples TRBV28 to TRBJ1-6; 7 bases are shared with TRBD1. Germline V lookup: CDR1 MDHEN, CDR2 SYDVKM. V was clipped by 2 bases and J by 10 bases; unmatched bases: 8. This CDR3 has 15 residues. CDR3 loop: CASSLPTGMASPLHF. CDR3 coding DNA: TGTGCCAGCAGTTTACCGACAGGGATGGCGTCACCCCTCCACTTT.

The genes are TRBV7-9 and TRBJ1-4; no clear D. Trimming took 4 bases from V and 7 from J, leaving 19 bases between them. The CDR3 runs to 16 residues. In germline, CDR1 is SEHNR, CDR2 FQNEAQ (reference sequence). CDR3 bases: TGTGCCAGCAGCTCCGGCAGACGGTCGTCAGGTGAAAAACTGTTTTTT. This gives the protein CASSSGRRSSGEKLFF.

This clone came up a few times. This chain uses TRBV19 with TRBJ1-2; D call uncertain. In germline, CDR1 is LNHDA, CDR2 SQIVND (reference sequence). The CDR3 extends over 17 amino acids. V dropped 0 bases and J dropped 5 bases, with 19 bases sitting between them. CDR3 bases: TGTGCCAGTAGTATAGAGGGCCGGCTTTCATCCCTATATGGCTACACCTTC. Amino acids: CASSIEGRLSSLYGYTF.

The V gene is TRBV28, the J gene TRBJ2-7; D may match TRBD1 or TRBD2 (5 bases each). The CDR3 has 14 residues. V shed 2 bases and J shed 2 bases, with 10 bases lying between them. Germline lookup yields CDR1 MDHEN and CDR2 SYDVKM. DNA of the CDR3: TGTGCCAGCAGTTTAGCCGGGACCACCTACGAGCAGTACTTC. Protein: CASSLAGTTYEQYF.

The rearrangement uses TRBV28 and TRBJ2-6, with TRBD2 matching over 7 bases. Looked up from germline, CDR1 is MDHEN and CDR2 is SYDVKM. The length of the CDR3 is 17 residues. Losses at the gene ends were 5 bases for V and 2 bases for J; bases not matched to a gene: 9. CDR3 sequence: CASSSLAGRAGANVLTF. The CDR3 DNA reads as TGTGCCAGCAGTAGTTTGGCAGGGAGGGCTGGGGCCAACGTCCTGACTTTC.

The rearrangement uses TRBV5-1 and TRBJ1-1; D remains unclear. The V end lost 7 bases, the J end lost 4 bases, and 14 bases lay between the germline ends. CDR1 and CDR2 (germline): SGHRS, YFSETQ. This CDR3 is 13 amino acids long. CDR3 loop: CASGRTEGTEAFF. CDR3 DNA: TGCGCCAGCGGGAGAACGGAGGGCACTGAAGCTTTCTTT.

This chain uses TRBV6-5 with TRBJ1-5; D might be TRBD1 (5 bases). Germline V gene lookup returns CDR1 MNHEY and CDR2 SVGAGI. Trimming removed 4 bases from V and 7 bases from J, with 14 bases in between. The CDR3 runs 14 residues. CDR3 DNA: TGTGCCAGCAGTTGGGACCAGACAAGGCAGCCCCAGCATTTT. Its protein is CASSWDQTRQPQHF.

In this sample, this clone turned up once. The chain employs TRBV11-1 and TRBJ1-1; 11 bases line up with TRBD1. The CDR3 covers 17 residues. V trimming: 1 base; J trimming: 5 bases; junction bases outside the gene matches: 9. In germline, CDR1 is SGHAT, CDR2 FQDESV (reference sequence). CDR3 protein: CASSLDNPGTGGTEAFF. CDR3 coding DNA: TGTGCCAGCAGCTTAGACAACCCAGGGACAGGGGGTACTGAAGCTTTCTTT.

In its sample, this clone was seen once. This chain links TRBV5-1 with TRBJ2-7; D ambiguous. This CDR3 spans 14 amino acids. The germline V gene encodes CDR1 SGHRS and CDR2 YFSETQ. V lost 1 base and J 5 bases, leaving 13 bases between the germline ends. The chain's CDR3 is CASSLRPDVNEQYF. CDR3 coding DNA: TGCGCCAGCAGCTTGCGCCCGGACGTCAACGAGCAGTACTTC.

The chain couples TRBV9 to TRBJ2-1, with TRBD1 identical over 10 bases. The junction had 2 bases not matched to a gene; V was cut back by 3 bases and J by 5 bases. CDR1 and CDR2 (germline): SGDLS, YYNGEE. The CDR3 runs to 14 residues. The CDR3 is CASSADRGHNEQFF. CDR3 DNA sequence: TGTGCCAGCAGCGCCGACAGGGGGCACAATGAGCAGTTCTTC.

V usage is TRBV4-1 and J usage is TRBJ1-1, with 8 bases aligning to TRBD1. This CDR3 has 15 amino acids. The J segment lost 4 bases and the V segment lost 2 bases, leaving 6 bases of the junction unmatched. In germline, CDR1 is MGHRA, CDR2 YSYEKL. The CDR3 loop reads CASSQTGGVGTEAFF. The CDR3 DNA follows: TGCGCCAGCAGCCAAACAGGGGGGGTAGGCACTGAAGCTTTCTTT.

This chain joins TRBV29-1 and TRBJ1-1; D remains ambiguous. CDR1 and CDR2 (germline): SQVTM, ANQGSEA. This CDR3 spans 13 amino acids. With 5 bases removed from V and 0 bases from J, the gap between germline ends came to 10 bases. Here the CDR3 reads CSVYPNMNTEAFF. CDR3 DNA: TGCAGCGTTTATCCCAACATGAACACTGAAGCTTTCTTT.